This T cell receptor (beta chain) was captured by sequencing in a study of OX40 agonist ivuxolimab in advanced cancers. Some clones are missing from TCRdb's copy, which holds only in-frame ones; the method was immunoSEQ multiplex PCR. The sample shows 66,000 or so clones, 92% of them seen only once. CDR3 length: 15 amino acids. The V and J ends lost 3 bases and 0 bases, in that order; junction bases with no gene match: 2. CDR1 is SGHAT and CDR2 is FQNNGV in the germline V gene. This TCR was sampled from an adult with an advanced solid tumor such as melanoma, head and neck, liver or kidney cancer. Sequences were derived from CD4+ or CD8+ T cells sorted from blood, sampled in a trial of the OX40 agonist ivuxolimab. V gene TRBV11-2 combines with J gene TRBJ2-3; 8 bases map to TRBD2. The CDR3 reads CASSFGGGSTDTQYF. As DNA, the CDR3 is TGTGCCAGCAGCTTTGGCGGGGGGAGCACAGATACGCAGTATTTT.